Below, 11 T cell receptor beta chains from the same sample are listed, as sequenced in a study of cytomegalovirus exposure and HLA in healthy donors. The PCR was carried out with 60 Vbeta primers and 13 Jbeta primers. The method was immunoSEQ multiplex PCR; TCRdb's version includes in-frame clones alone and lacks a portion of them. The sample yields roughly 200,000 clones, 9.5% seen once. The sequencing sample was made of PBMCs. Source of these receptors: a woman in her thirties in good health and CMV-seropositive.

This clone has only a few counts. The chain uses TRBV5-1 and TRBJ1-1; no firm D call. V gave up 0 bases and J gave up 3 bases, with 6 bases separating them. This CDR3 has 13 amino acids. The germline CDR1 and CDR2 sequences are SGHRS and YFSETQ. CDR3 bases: TGCGCCAGCAGCTTGGGTCGGGACACTGAAGCTTTCTTT. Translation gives CASSLGRDTEAFF.

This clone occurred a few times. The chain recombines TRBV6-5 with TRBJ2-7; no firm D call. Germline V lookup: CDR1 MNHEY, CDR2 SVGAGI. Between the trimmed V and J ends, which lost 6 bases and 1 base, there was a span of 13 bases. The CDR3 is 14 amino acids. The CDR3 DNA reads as TGTGCCAGCAGCTACGACTCTCTTTCCTACGAGCAGTACTTC. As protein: CASSYDSLSYEQYF.

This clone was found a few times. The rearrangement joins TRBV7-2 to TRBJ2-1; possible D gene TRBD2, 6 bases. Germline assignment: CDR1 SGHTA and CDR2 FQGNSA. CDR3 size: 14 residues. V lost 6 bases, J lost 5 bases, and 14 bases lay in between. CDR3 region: CASRVRSGNNEQFF. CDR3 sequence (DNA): TGTGCCAGCAGGGTCCGTAGCGGAAACAATGAGCAGTTCTTC.

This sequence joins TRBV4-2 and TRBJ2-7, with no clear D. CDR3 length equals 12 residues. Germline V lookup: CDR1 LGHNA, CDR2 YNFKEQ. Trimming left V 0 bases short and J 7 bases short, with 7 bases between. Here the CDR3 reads CASSQDGREQYF. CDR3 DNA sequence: TGTGCCAGCAGCCAAGATGGCAGGGAGCAGTACTTC.

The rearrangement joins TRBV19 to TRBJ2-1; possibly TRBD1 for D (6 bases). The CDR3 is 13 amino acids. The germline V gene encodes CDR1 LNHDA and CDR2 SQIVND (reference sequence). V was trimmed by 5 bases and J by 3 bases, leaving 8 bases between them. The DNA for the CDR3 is TGTGCCAGTAGTTTGACAGGCTACAATGAGCAGTTCTTC. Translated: CASSLTGYNEQFF.

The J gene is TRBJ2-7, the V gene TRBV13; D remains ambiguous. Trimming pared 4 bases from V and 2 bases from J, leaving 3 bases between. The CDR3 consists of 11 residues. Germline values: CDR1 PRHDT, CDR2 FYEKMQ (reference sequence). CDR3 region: CASSSTYEQYF. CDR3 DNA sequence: TGTGCCAGCAGCTCAACCTACGAGCAGTACTTC.

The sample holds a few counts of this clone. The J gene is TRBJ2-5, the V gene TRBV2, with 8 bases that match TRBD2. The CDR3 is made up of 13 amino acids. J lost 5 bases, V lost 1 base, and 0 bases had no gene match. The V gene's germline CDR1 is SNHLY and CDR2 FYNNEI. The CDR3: CASSEERGETQYF. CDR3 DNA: TGTGCCAGCAGTGAAGAGCGGGGGGAGACCCAGTACTTC.

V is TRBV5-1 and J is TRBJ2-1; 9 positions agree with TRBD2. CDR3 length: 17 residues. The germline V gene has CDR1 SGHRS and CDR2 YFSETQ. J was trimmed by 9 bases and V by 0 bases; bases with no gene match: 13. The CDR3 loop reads CASSLAASGNPTGEQFF. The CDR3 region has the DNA TGCGCCAGCAGCTTGGCGGCTAGCGGGAACCCTACCGGTGAGCAGTTCTTC.

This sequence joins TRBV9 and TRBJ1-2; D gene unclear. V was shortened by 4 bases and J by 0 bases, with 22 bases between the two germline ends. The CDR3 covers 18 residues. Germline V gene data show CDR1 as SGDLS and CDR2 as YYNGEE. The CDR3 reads CASSISRAGEGPNYGYTF. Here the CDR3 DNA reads TGTGCCAGCAGCATTAGTCGGGCCGGGGAGGGCCCTAACTATGGCTACACCTTC.

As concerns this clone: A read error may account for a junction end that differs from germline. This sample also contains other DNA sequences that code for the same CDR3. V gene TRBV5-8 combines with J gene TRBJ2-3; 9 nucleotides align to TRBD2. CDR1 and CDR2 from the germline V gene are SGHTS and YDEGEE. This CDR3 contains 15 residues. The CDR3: CASSLDSGSPDTQYF. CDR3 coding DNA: TGTGCCAGCAGCTTGGATAGCGGGAGCCCAGATACACAGTATTTT.

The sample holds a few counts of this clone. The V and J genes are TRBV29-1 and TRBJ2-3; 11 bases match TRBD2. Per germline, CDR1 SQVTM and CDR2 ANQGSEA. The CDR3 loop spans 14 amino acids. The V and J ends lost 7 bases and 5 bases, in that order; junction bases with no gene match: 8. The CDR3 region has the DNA TGCAGCGCTCCACTAGCGGGAGAGGGAGATACGCAGTATTTT. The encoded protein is CSAPLAGEGDTQYF.